What follows are 21 T cell receptor beta chains derived from one specimen sequenced in a study of OX40 agonist ivuxolimab in advanced cancers. Here immunoSEQ multiplex PCR was the method, and the copy in TCRdb shows in-frame clones only, minus some. The table has about 62,000 clones, around 84% seen once. Sequences were derived from CD4+ or CD8+ T cells sorted from blood, sampled in a trial of the OX40 agonist ivuxolimab. The receptor set was obtained from an adult with an advanced solid tumor such as melanoma, head and neck, liver or kidney cancer.

This clone was seen just once. J is TRBJ2-3 and V is TRBV10-3, with 8 positions matching TRBD1. V lost 2 bases and J lost 4; bases outside the gene matches: 2. This CDR3 is built from 14 residues. In germline, CDR1 is ENHRY, CDR2 SYGVKD. The DNA of the CDR3 is TGTGCCATCAGTGAGGGACAGGGTCCAGATACGCAGTATTTT. The encoded protein is CAISEGQGPDTQYF.

The chain has TRBV28 and TRBJ2-2, with 9 bases matching TRBD1. V trimming: 3 bases; J trimming: 6 bases; junction bases outside the gene matches: 5. This CDR3 is 15 amino acids long. Germline loops: CDR1 MDHEN, CDR2 SYDVKM. The CDR3 reads CASSLGDRVAGELFF. The DNA of the CDR3 is TGTGCCAGCAGTTTGGGGGACAGGGTGGCCGGGGAGCTGTTTTTT. The whole variable domain, remainder taken from reference TRBV28 and TRBJ2-2, is DVKVTQSSRYLVKRTGEKVFLECVQDMDHENMFWYRQDPGLGLRLIYFSYDVKMKEKGDIPEGYSVSREKKERFSLILESASTNQTSMYLCASSLGDRVAGELFFGEGSRLTVL.

This clone was counted only a few times. This chain connects TRBV5-6 to TRBJ1-6; D remains unclear. Trimming pared 4 bases from V and 10 bases from J, leaving 18 bases between. CDR3 length equals 15 residues. CDR1 is SGHDT, CDR2 YYEEEE, per germline. The CDR3 protein is CASSPLSAGDSPLHF. CDR3 bases: TGTGCCAGCAGCCCCTTGTCGGCAGGTGACTCACCCCTCCACTTT.

The gene calls are TRBV7-8 and TRBJ2-1, with 9 bases matching TRBD2. The germline CDR1 and CDR2 sequences are SGHVS and FQNEAQ. The junction had 13 bases not matched to a gene; V was cut back by 5 bases and J by 8 bases. The CDR3 is 16 amino acids. The CDR3 reads CASSGRGSGSFYEQFF. As DNA, the CDR3 is TGTGCCAGCAGCGGGCGGGGTAGCGGGAGTTTCTATGAGCAGTTCTTC.

This clone was counted a few times. V gene TRBV5-1 combines with J gene TRBJ2-5; D remains ambiguous. Deletions cut 3 bases from V and 2 bases from J, with 2 bases between. This CDR3 region has 11 residues. Germline CDR1 is SGHRS and CDR2 is YFSETQ. The CDR3: CASSWQETQYF. CDR3 DNA sequence: TGCGCCAGCAGCTGGCAAGAGACCCAGTACTTC.

The chain carries TRBV14 and TRBJ2-1; perhaps D is TRBD1 or TRBD2 (5 bases each). The CDR3 covers 14 residues. CDR1 is SGHDN, CDR2 FVKESK, per germline. V was pared by 2 bases and J by 4 bases, with 9 bases between. CDR3 in DNA: TGTGCCAGCAGCCAACTAGGGGAGTACAATGAGCAGTTCTTC. Amino acid sequence: CASSQLGEYNEQFF.

V gene TRBV25-1 combines with J gene TRBJ2-5; tentatively, D is TRBD1 (5 bases). Germline CDR1 reads MGHDK; CDR2 reads SYGVNS. The CDR3 runs to 14 residues. V shed 1 base and J shed 4 bases, with 10 bases lying between them. The chain's CDR3 is CASSESRAGETQYF. Here the CDR3 DNA reads TGTGCCAGCAGTGAATCCAGGGCTGGAGAGACCCAGTACTTC.

The chain links TRBV10-1 to TRBJ2-7; TRBD2 agrees at 14 bases. With V trimmed by 1 base and J by 7 bases, 9 bases remained unmatched. Germline lookup yields CDR1 WNHNN and CDR2 SYGVQD (reference sequence). This CDR3 comprises 17 residues. This CDR3 reads CASSEWFPGLAGVEQYF. In nucleotides, the CDR3 is TGCGCCAGCAGTGAGTGGTTCCCGGGACTAGCGGGAGTGGAGCAGTACTTC.

The rearrangement uses TRBV19 and TRBJ2-1; 8 nucleotides match TRBD2. Looked up from germline, CDR1 is LNHDA and CDR2 is SQIVND (reference sequence). V shed 0 bases, J shed 9 bases, and the junction held 7 bases outside the gene matches. The CDR3 is 15 amino acids. CDR3 nucleotide sequence: TGTGCCAGTAGTATAGACCTGGGACTAGTTAGTGAGCAGTTCTTC. Protein: CASSIDLGLVSEQFF.

The chain combines TRBV18 with TRBJ2-5; D not resolved. Trimming cost V 5 bases and J 1 base, with 11 bases left between them. The CDR3 totals 14 residues. Germline values: CDR1 KGHSH, CDR2 LQKENI. The CDR3 protein is CASSNQYTQETQYF. The DNA of the CDR3 is TGTGCCAGCTCAAACCAGTACACCCAAGAGACCCAGTACTTC.

CDR3 nucleotide sequence: TGTGCCAGCGCCCCGGGGACAGGGGAATACGAGCAGTACTTC. Its translation is CASAPGTGEYEQYF. V is TRBV5-4 and J is TRBJ2-7; 10 nucleotides line up with TRBD1. The germline V gene has CDR1 SGHNT and CDR2 YYREEE (reference sequence). The ends lost 7 bases at V and 4 bases at J; junction bases unmatched: 8. The CDR3 extends over 14 amino acids.

The CDR3 DNA follows: TGTGCCTGGAACAGGAACAATCAGCCCCAGCATTTT. Translating it yields CAWNRNNQPQHF. The chain couples TRBV30 to TRBJ1-5; the D gene is possibly TRBD1 (5 bases). This CDR3 spans 12 amino acids. In germline, CDR1 is GTSNPN, CDR2 SVGIG (reference sequence). V gave up 4 bases and J gave up 3 bases, with 7 bases separating them.

This clone was recorded once. This chain connects TRBV9 to TRBJ2-5, with 12 positions matching TRBD2. CDR1 SGDLS and CDR2 YYNGEE come from the germline V gene. The CDR3 length is 17 residues. The V gene end was trimmed by 0 bases and the J gene end by 5 bases; junction bases not matched to a gene: 8. CDR3 nucleotide sequence: TGTGCCAGCAGCGTAGGGGGGACTAGCGGGTTATATGAGACCCAGTACTTC. Its translation: CASSVGGTSGLYETQYF.

V gene TRBV7-8 combines with J gene TRBJ2-5, with D possibly being TRBD1 (6 bases). Germline CDR1 is SGHVS and CDR2 is FQNEAQ. CDR3 length equals 16 residues. V lost 1 base, J lost 2 bases, and 14 bases lay in between. CDR3 sequence (DNA): TGTGCCAGCAGCTTAGGCATCGCCAGGGGACAAGAGACCCAGTACTTC. It encodes CASSLGIARGQETQYF.

The rearrangement uses TRBV10-3 and TRBJ2-7; 9 positions agree with TRBD1. The CDR3 loop spans 16 amino acids. Germline V gene data show CDR1 as ENHRY and CDR2 as SYGVKD. V was clipped by 2 bases and J by 6 bases; unmatched bases: 11. CDR3 in DNA: TGTGCCATCAGTGAGACTGGGACAGGGCCTATGGGCGAGCAGTACTTC. It codes for CAISETGTGPMGEQYF.

The table lists this clone with a count of one. The rearrangement links TRBV5-6 to TRBJ2-1; perhaps TRBD2 as D (5 bases). Germline CDR1 is SGHDT and CDR2 is YYEEEE. The CDR3 runs 15 residues. Trimming stripped 0 bases from V and 2 bases from J, with 9 bases between. DNA for the CDR3: TGTGCCAGCAGCTTGGCAGGACTGGCCTACAATGAGCAGTTCTTC. Amino acids: CASSLAGLAYNEQFF.

This sequence joins TRBV6-5 and TRBJ2-5, with D perhaps assigned TRBD1 or TRBD2 (5 bases each). The end of the DNA is better explained by TRBJ2-7, so the J call may be wrong. CDR1 is MNHEY and CDR2 is SVGAGI in the germline V gene. The CDR3 contains 14 residues. The CDR3 DNA is TGTGCCAGCAGTAGAGGGGCAGGACCCTACGAGCAGTACTTC. As protein: CASSRGAGPYEQYF.

The V and J genes are TRBV30 and TRBJ1-2; no reliable D call. The CDR3 spans 13 residues. In germline, CDR1 is GTSNPN, CDR2 SVGIG (reference sequence). V shed 0 bases and J shed 0 bases, with 5 bases lying between them. The DNA of the CDR3 is TGTGCCTGGAGTGTACGAACTAACTATGGCTACACCTTC. Translating gives CAWSVRTNYGYTF.

This sequence joins TRBV7-2 and TRBJ2-1; TRBD2 matches at 11 bases. The CDR3 runs to 16 residues. The germline V gene has CDR1 SGHTA and CDR2 FQGNSA. J gave up 4 bases and V 1 base, and 3 bases lay outside the gene matches. The CDR3 region is CASSLGPSGGYNEQFF. The CDR3 region has the DNA TGTGCCAGCAGCTTAGGTCCTAGCGGGGGGTACAATGAGCAGTTCTTC.

The CDR3 bases are TGTGCCAGCAGACAAGGGGCTAGTCACAATGAGCAGTTCTTC. It encodes CASRQGASHNEQFF. This sequence joins TRBV7-9 and TRBJ2-1, with a tentative D call TRBD1 (5 bases). Trimming pared 6 bases from V and 5 bases from J, leaving 14 bases between. Per the germline V gene, CDR1 is SEHNR and CDR2 is FQNEAQ (reference sequence). The CDR3 contains 14 residues.

V usage is TRBV23-1 and J usage is TRBJ2-7; D might be TRBD1 (6 bases). TRBV23-1 is an open reading frame, and its role is uncertain. Trimming cost V 2 bases and J 3 bases, with 20 bases left between them. The CDR3 has 17 residues. The DNA for the CDR3 is TGCGCCAGCAGTCAACCCTTCCGCGACACAGGGCTCTACGAGCAGTACTTC. It encodes CASSQPFRDTGLYEQYF.